This T cell receptor (beta chain) is from a study of cytomegalovirus exposure and HLA in healthy donors. Study details: The approximately 120 validation repertoires were reported in a later analysis to have been generated on the same platform as the approximately 700 first-cohort repertoires.

Whole-study results and caveats: It was 150 or so TCR beta chains that were listed as cytomegalovirus-associated. That first-cohort TCR clusters tended to co-occur in the 120 or so validation repertoires was found in a later analysis. Rarity marked most TCR sequences, yet some public TCRs occurred in many donors.

In the case of this clone: As yet, its antigen is unknown.

V dropped 3 bases and J dropped 5; count of bases not matched to a gene: 4. CDR3 length: 14 amino acids. Germline V CDR1 and CDR2: LGHNA, YNFKEQ. The assay was immunoSEQ multiplex PCR, and TCRdb's table has in-frame clones only and misses some. The repertoire has under 140,000 clones, approximately 88% of them found once; the top ten carry approximately 1.5%. The V call is TRBV4-2, the J call TRBJ1-1; 9 bases agree with TRBD1. This receptor was identified in a woman aged 25 to 45 in good health and CMV-seropositive. Sequenced sample: PBMCs. The DNA of the CDR3 is TGTGCCAGCAGCCACATGGGACAGGGAACTGAAGCTTTCTTT. It translates to CASSHMGQGTEAFF.